This T cell receptor (beta chain) was documented in a study of graft-versus-host responses after intestinal transplantation. Findings and limits, study-wide: GvH clones surfaced in recipient marrow, some emerging earlier in ileum or blood. GvH clone levels peaked in circulation, and this peak was associated with early post-transplant HvG declines. Patients with graft-donor T cell macrochimerism had high graft-versus-host to host-versus-graft clonal ratios in allografts.

Germline V CDR1 and CDR2: SEHNR, FQNEAQ (reference sequence). CDR3 size: 15 residues. V shed 5 bases and J shed 0 bases, with 11 bases lying between them. Using immunoSEQ multiplex PCR, the repertoire was profiled, and TCRdb retains in-frame clones only, with some absent. Of about 90,000 clones in the sample, around nine tenths are singletons; the top ten hold about 0.28%. Notes on this clone: Its antigen remains unknown.

The rearrangement joins TRBV7-9 to TRBJ1-5; a weak D match, TRBD1 (6 bases). The TCR was taken from a human donor who received an intestinal transplant. This sample comprised unstimulated CD4+ T cells sorted from spleen or lymph node cells, obtained before intestinal transplant. CDR3 residues: CASSRDTNSNQPQHF. Here the CDR3 DNA reads TGTGCCAGCAGCCGGGACACCAATAGCAATCAGCCCCAGCATTTT. Full variable domain (outside the CDR3, taken from reference TRBV7-9 and TRBJ1-5): DTGVSQNPRHKITKRGQNVTFRCDPISEHNRLYWYRQTLGQGPEFLTYFQNEAQLEKSRLLSDRFSAERPKGSFSTLEIQRTEQGDSAMYLCASSRDTNSNQPQHFGDGTRLSIL.